This T cell receptor (beta chain) appears in the sequencing data of a study of CD8 T cells in Susac syndrome. An amount of RNA that ranged from roughly 0.5 to 1 ug was reverse transcribed with random hexamers. Each CDR3 protein is one row after TCRdb ran MiXCR on the immunoSEQ multiplex PCR reads. The table includes some 110,000 distinct CDR3 sequences, about 92% detected once. Only one count was recorded for this clonotype. The antigen remains undetermined. Germline CDR1 is MNHNY and CDR2 is SVGAGI (reference sequence). V lost 6 bases, J lost 8 bases, and 8 bases stayed unmatched. This CDR3 comprises 15 residues. Study-wide points: The study recognized that its TCR sequencing and HLA analysis covered a relatively small number of individuals.

The V gene is TRBV6-6, the J gene TRBJ1-5; 12 nucleotides match TRBD1. This TCR derives from a human donor with multiple sclerosis. Sequenced input: CD4+ T cells from PBMCs. The CDR3 reads CASRVGTGGMKPQHF. Here the CDR3 DNA reads TGTGCCAGCAGGGTAGGGACAGGGGGCATGAAGCCCCAGCATTTT.